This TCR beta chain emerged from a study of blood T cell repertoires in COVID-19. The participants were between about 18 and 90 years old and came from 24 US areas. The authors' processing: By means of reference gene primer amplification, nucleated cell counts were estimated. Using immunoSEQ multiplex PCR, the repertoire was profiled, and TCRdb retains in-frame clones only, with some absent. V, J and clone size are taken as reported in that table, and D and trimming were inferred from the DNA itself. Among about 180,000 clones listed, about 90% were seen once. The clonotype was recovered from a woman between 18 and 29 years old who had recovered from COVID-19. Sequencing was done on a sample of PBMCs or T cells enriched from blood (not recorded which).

CDR3 in DNA: TGTGCCAGCTCACCCTCGGACAGGGGTAACACCGGGGAGCTGTTTTTT. Translated, it gives CASSPSDRGNTGELFF. J is TRBJ2-2 and V is TRBV18; 9 bases match TRBD1. V gave up 3 bases and J gave up 2 bases; unmatched junction bases: 4. This CDR3 comprises 16 residues. Germline CDR1 and CDR2: KGHSH and LQKENI.